These T cell receptor beta chains were read from a single sample in a study of T cell changes during pregnancy in multiple sclerosis. Profiled with immunoSEQ multiplex PCR; TCRdb holds only in-frame clones, not every one. The data contain about 36,000 clones, just over 90% of them singletons. The specimen comprised CD4+ T cells from peripheral blood mononuclear cells, sampled after pregnancy. Source of these receptors: a female donor with multiple sclerosis, enrolled in a pregnancy study. Both conserved end residues are part of each CDR3. The D gene is left open where the match is weak. Clone size is not always given. Where it is, it says once, few, many or a class for expanded clones.

j_gene	abundance	v_gene	d_gene	CDR3aa	CDR3nt
TRBJ2-7	.	TRBV6-6	.	CASTATGTSYEQYF	TGTGCCAGCACAGCAACCGGGACAAGCTACGAGCAGTACTTC
TRBJ1-6	.	TRBV6-1	TRBD1	CASSAGQGSTLHF	TGTGCCAGCAGTGCCGGACAGGGTTCTACCCTCCACTTT
TRBJ1-1	.	TRBV19	.	CASSMVGQANTEAFF	TGTGCCAGTAGTATGGTTGGACAAGCGAACACTGAAGCTTTCTTT
TRBJ2-5	.	TRBV5-1	TRBD1	CASSLGQGPWETQYF	TGCGCCAGCAGCTTGGGACAGGGGCCATGGGAGACCCAGTACTTC
TRBJ1-6	.	TRBV15	TRBD1	CATSREDRVYSPLHF	TGTGCCACCAGCAGAGAAGACAGGGTATATTCACCCCTCCACTTT
TRBJ1-1	.	TRBV18	.	CASSQGRDTEAFF	TGTGCCAGCTCCCAGGGTCGTGACACTGAAGCTTTCTTT
TRBJ2-3	.	TRBV5-1	.	CASSLAGLEHTQYF	TGCGCCAGCAGCTTGGCGGGACTCGAACATACGCAGTATTTT
TRBJ2-7	.	TRBV25-1	.	CASSANPLQDSYEQYF	TGTGCCAGCAGTGCGAATCCCCTGCAGGACTCCTACGAGCAGTACTTC
TRBJ2-3	.	TRBV5-1	TRBD2	CASSFTVVAGFTDTQYF	TGCGCCAGCAGCTTCACGGTGGTAGCGGGGTTCACAGATACGCAGTATTTT
TRBJ2-7	once	TRBV9	.	CASSNAAADPYEQYF	TGTGCCAGCAGCAATGCGGCGGCAGATCCCTACGAGCAGTACTTC
TRBJ1-1	.	TRBV7-8	TRBD1	CASSPGTAVGVTEAFF	TGTGCCAGCAGCCCAGGGACAGCCGTAGGGGTCACTGAAGCTTTCTTT
TRBJ2-7	.	TRBV7-6	TRBD2	CASSSLGGKAYEQYF	TGTGCCAGCAGCTCGTTGGGGGGGAAAGCCTACGAGCAGTACTTC
TRBJ1-1	.	TRBV7-8	TRBD1	CASSRDRGNTEAFF	TGTGCCAGCAGCAGGGACAGGGGGAACACTGAAGCTTTCTTT
TRBJ2-7	once	TRBV29-1	.	CSARSDSNSYEQYF	TGCAGCGCCCGATCCGACAGTAACTCCTACGAGCAGTACTTC
TRBJ1-5	few	TRBV10-3	TRBD1	CAISDRVAQPQHF	TGTGCCATCAGCGACAGGGTAGCGCAGCCCCAGCATTTT
TRBJ2-7	.	TRBV5-4	TRBD2	CASIRASGIFEQYF	TGTGCCAGCATTAGGGCTAGCGGGATTTTCGAGCAGTACTTC
TRBJ2-2	.	TRBV7-8	.	CASSELRVTGELFF	TGTGCCAGCAGCGAGCTCAGGGTCACCGGGGAGCTGTTTTTT
TRBJ2-6	.	TRBV6-5	.	CASSLGPPSGANVLTF	TGTGCCAGCAGTTTGGGCCCCCCTTCTGGGGCCAACGTCCTGACTTTC
TRBJ2-1	.	TRBV9	.	CASSVGRRGSSYNEQFF	TGTGCCAGCAGCGTAGGACGCCGGGGGAGCTCCTACAATGAGCAGTTCTTC
TRBJ2-3	.	TRBV9	TRBD2	CASSVGPTSGSTDTQYF	TGTGCCAGCAGCGTTGGGCCGACTAGCGGCAGCACAGATACGCAGTATTTT
TRBJ1-2	.	TRBV30	TRBD1	CAWSGDRGYGYTF	TGTGCCTGGAGTGGGGACAGGGGGTATGGCTACACCTTC
TRBJ1-5	.	TRBV19	TRBD1	CASDPTGPNQPQHF	TGTGCCAGTGACCCGACAGGGCCCAATCAGCCCCAGCATTTT
TRBJ2-5	.	TRBV27	.	CASSIPGEETQYF	TGTGCCAGCAGTATCCCCGGGGAGGAGACCCAGTACTTC
TRBJ2-1	.	TRBV7-3	.	CASSLIGFGDEQFF	TGTGCCAGCAGCTTAATCGGATTCGGAGATGAGCAGTTCTTC
TRBJ2-1	.	TRBV5-1	TRBD1	CASSGGQSSYNEQFF	TGCGCCAGCAGCGGGGGACAGAGCTCCTACAATGAGCAGTTCTTC
TRBJ1-1	.	TRBV11-2	.	CASSLVAGASNTEAFF	TGTGCCAGCAGCTTAGTTGCGGGGGCTTCGAACACTGAAGCTTTCTTT
TRBJ1-1	.	TRBV19	TRBD1	CASSRTGRDREAFF	TGTGCCAGTAGTAGGACAGGGCGGGATCGGGAAGCTTTCTTT
TRBJ2-5	.	TRBV7-9	TRBD2	CASSLAGGETQYF	TGTGCCAGCAGCCTTGCCGGGGGGGAGACCCAGTACTTC
TRBJ2-3	.	TRBV2	.	CASSNRGRGGTDTQYF	TGTGCCAGCAGTAACAGGGGGAGGGGTGGCACAGATACGCAGTATTTT
TRBJ1-4	.	TRBV10-3	TRBD1	CATRTSPGQGAGNEKLFF	TGTGCCACCCGGACCTCGCCGGGACAGGGGGCAGGGAATGAAAAACTGTTTTTT
TRBJ1-5	.	TRBV7-9	.	CASSLAAGNNQPQHF	TGTGCCAGCAGCTTAGCGGCAGGGAACAATCAGCCCCAGCATTTT
TRBJ1-1	.	TRBV7-9	.	CASSLASPMNTEAFF	TGTGCCAGCAGCTTAGCTTCCCCCATGAACACTGAAGCTTTCTTT
TRBJ2-1	.	TRBV6-5	.	CASSNRYNEQFF	TGTGCCAGCAGTAACAGGTACAATGAGCAGTTCTTC
TRBJ1-2	.	TRBV7-3	TRBD1	CASSVNRGGGYTF	TGTGCCAGCAGCGTCAACAGGGGTGGAGGCTACACCTTC
TRBJ1-5	.	TRBV28	.	CASGGGNQPQHF	TGTGCCAGCGGGGGGGGGAATCAGCCCCAGCATTTT
TRBJ1-5	.	TRBV7-8	.	CASRNSGQPQHF	TGTGCCAGCCGAAATTCGGGTCAGCCCCAGCATTTT
TRBJ1-1	.	TRBV18	.	CASSPGQLMNTEAFF	TGTGCCAGCTCACCAGGACAGTTAATGAACACTGAAGCTTTCTTT
TRBJ1-4	.	TRBV7-9	.	CASSSRGGGTATNEKLFF	TGTGCCAGCAGCTCCCGAGGGGGTGGTACCGCAACTAATGAAAAACTGTTTTTT
TRBJ1-5	.	TRBV19	.	CASIGASYNQPQHF	TGTGCCAGTATAGGGGCGTCTTACAATCAGCCCCAGCATTTT
TRBJ2-3	.	TRBV9	TRBD2	CASSVVSSGRNTQYF	TGTGCCAGCAGCGTAGTATCTAGCGGTCGGAATACGCAGTATTTT
TRBJ1-3	.	TRBV2	.	CASRGTRAGNTIYF	TGTGCCAGCAGGGGGACAAGGGCTGGAAACACCATATATTTT
TRBJ1-5	.	TRBV25-1	.	CASRGAEGNQPQHF	TGTGCCAGCAGGGGAGCCGAGGGCAATCAGCCCCAGCATTTT
TRBJ2-2	.	TRBV4-2	.	CASSRWREVQLTGELFF	TGTGCCAGCAGCCGCTGGAGGGAGGTTCAGCTTACCGGGGAGCTGTTTTTT
TRBJ1-1	once	TRBV19	.	CASSPRQVMNTEAFF	TGTGCCAGTAGCCCCCGACAGGTCATGAACACTGAAGCTTTCTTT
TRBJ1-2	.	TRBV6-6	TRBD1	CASSPPWGQSYGYTF	TGTGCCAGCAGTCCTCCCTGGGGACAGTCCTATGGCTACACCTTC
TRBJ2-3	.	TRBV7-2	.	CASSLTRAQYF	TGTGCCAGCAGCCTGACTAGGGCGCAGTATTTT
TRBJ2-2	.	TRBV5-5	.	CASSLNTRAGELFF	TGTGCCAGCAGCTTAAACACTAGGGCCGGGGAGCTGTTTTTT
TRBJ2-1	.	TRBV30	TRBD2	CAWSPRVSGYMIPYNEQFF	TGTGCCTGGAGTCCTCGAGTTAGCGGGTACATGATCCCCTACAATGAGCAGTTCTTC
TRBJ2-3	.	TRBV4-1	TRBD2	CASSRQGTSGGASDTQYF	TGCGCCAGCAGCCGCCAAGGGACCAGCGGGGGGGCATCAGATACGCAGTATTTT
TRBJ2-5	.	TRBV10-3	TRBD2	CAIRAGTSGETQYF	TGTGCCATCAGAGCCGGGACTAGCGGGGAGACCCAGTACTTC
TRBJ2-7	.	TRBV19	TRBD2	CASSPHGTSGGEQYF	TGTGCCAGTAGTCCTCATGGGACTAGCGGGGGAGAGCAGTACTTC
TRBJ1-2	.	TRBV30	TRBD1	CAWRRFRDRGLWTF	TGTGCCTGGAGGCGATTCCGGGACAGGGGCCTGTGGACCTTC
TRBJ1-4	.	TRBV4-1	TRBD1	CASSQESQGAREKLFF	TGCGCCAGCAGCCAAGAATCGCAGGGGGCGCGGGAAAAACTGTTTTTT
TRBJ1-2	.	TRBV5-1	TRBD1	CASSPGDRDRGSYGYTF	TGCGCCAGCAGCCCCGGGGACCGGGACAGGGGTAGCTATGGCTACACCTTC
TRBJ1-1	once	TRBV5-4	.	CASSLVGGLEAFF	TGTGCCAGCAGCTTGGTCGGGGGACTTGAAGCTTTCTTT
TRBJ2-5	.	TRBV2	TRBD1	CASSTGQGETQYF	TGTGCCAGCAGTACCGGACAGGGAGAGACCCAGTACTTC
TRBJ2-7	.	TRBV7-6	TRBD2	CASSLDGGGEQYF	TGTGCCAGCAGCTTAGATGGGGGGGGCGAGCAGTACTTC
TRBJ1-2	.	TRBV7-2	.	CASTPGPQGYTF	TGTGCCAGCACCCCAGGGCCGCAAGGCTACACCTTC
TRBJ2-2	.	TRBV27	.	CASTRLNTGELFF	TGTGCCAGCACCCGTCTTAACACCGGGGAGCTGTTTTTT